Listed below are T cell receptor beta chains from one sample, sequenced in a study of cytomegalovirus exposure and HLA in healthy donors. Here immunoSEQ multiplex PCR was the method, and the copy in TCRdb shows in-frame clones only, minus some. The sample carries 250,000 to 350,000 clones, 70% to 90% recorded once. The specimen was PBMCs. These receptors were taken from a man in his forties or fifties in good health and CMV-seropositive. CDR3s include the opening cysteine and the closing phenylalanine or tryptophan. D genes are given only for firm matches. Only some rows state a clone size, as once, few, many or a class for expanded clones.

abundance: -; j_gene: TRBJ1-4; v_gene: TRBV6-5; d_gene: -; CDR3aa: CASKGVAATNEKLFF; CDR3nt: TGTGCCAGCAAGGGGGTCGCTGCAACTAATGAAAAACTGTTTTTT
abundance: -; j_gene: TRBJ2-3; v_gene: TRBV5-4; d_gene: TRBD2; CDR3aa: CASSWGLTSGSPLDTQYF; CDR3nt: TGTGCCAGCAGCTGGGGCCTGACTAGCGGGAGCCCACTCGATACGCAGTATTTT
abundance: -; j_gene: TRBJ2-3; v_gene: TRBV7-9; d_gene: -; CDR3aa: CASRNGQGIDTQYF; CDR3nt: TGTGCCAGCAGAAATGGGCAGGGCATAGATACGCAGTATTTT
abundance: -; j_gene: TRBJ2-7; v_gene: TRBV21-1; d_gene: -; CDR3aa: CASSKTKRGAGGACYEQYF; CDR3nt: TGTGCCAGCAGCAAGACTAAAAGGGGTGCAGGGGGCGCTTGCTACGAGCAGTACTTC
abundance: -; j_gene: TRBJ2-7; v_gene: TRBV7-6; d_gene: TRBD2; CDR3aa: CASSLDPGLAGGTYEQYF; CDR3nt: TGTGCCAGCAGCTTAGATCCGGGGCTAGCGGGAGGCACCTACGAGCAGTACTTC
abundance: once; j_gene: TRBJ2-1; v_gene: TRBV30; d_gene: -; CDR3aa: CAWSGGSYNEQFF; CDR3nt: TGTGCCTGGAGTGGCGGGTCCTACAATGAGCAGTTCTTC
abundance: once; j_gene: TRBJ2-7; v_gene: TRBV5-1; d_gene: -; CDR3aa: CASRVSGNEQYF; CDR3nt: TGCGCCAGCAGAGTTTCCGGGAACGAGCAGTACTTC
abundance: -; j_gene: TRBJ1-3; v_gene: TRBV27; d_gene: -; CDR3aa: CASSPAGEGPGNTIYF; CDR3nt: TGTGCCAGCAGTCCTGCCGGGGAGGGTCCTGGAAACACCATATATTTT
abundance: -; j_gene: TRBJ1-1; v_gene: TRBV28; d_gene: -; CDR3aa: CASSSRGGLNTEAFF; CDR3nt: TGTGCCAGCAGTTCTCGGGGGGGGCTGAACACTGAAGCTTTCTTT
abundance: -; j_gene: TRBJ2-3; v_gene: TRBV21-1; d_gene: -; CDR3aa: CASSKGCGTARGDTQYF; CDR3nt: TGTGCCAGCAGCAAAGGGTGCGGGACTGCACGAGGAGATACGCAGTATTTT
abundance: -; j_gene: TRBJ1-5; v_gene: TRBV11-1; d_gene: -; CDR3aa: CASNQSGPQHF; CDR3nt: TGTGCCAGCAACCAATCCGGGCCCCAGCATTTT
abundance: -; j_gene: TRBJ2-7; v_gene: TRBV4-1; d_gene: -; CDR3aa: CASSQLGRHEQYF; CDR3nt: TGCGCCAGCAGCCAACTAGGCCGGCACGAGCAGTACTTC
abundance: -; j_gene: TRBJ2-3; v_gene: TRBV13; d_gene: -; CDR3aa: CASSFPSTDTQYF; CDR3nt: TGTGCCAGCAGCTTTCCTAGCACAGATACGCAGTATTTT
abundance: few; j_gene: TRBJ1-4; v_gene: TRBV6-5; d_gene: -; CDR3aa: CACYSGHRNEKLFF; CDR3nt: TGTGCCTGCTACTCGGGACACCGTAATGAAAAACTGTTTTTT
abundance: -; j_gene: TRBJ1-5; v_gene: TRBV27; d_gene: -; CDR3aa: CASSLSPGSNQPQHF; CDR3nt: TGTGCCAGCAGTTTATCCCCCGGGAGCAATCAGCCCCAGCATTTT
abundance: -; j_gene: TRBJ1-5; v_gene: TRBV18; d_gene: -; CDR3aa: CASSRSVRGQPQHF; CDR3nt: TGTGCCAGCTCACGGTCAGTGCGGGGGCAGCCCCAGCATTTT
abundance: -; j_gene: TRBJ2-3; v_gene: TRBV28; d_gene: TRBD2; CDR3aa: CASSFPQLAGKGTDTQYF; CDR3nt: TGTGCCAGCAGTTTTCCTCAACTAGCGGGGAAGGGGACAGATACGCAGTATTTT
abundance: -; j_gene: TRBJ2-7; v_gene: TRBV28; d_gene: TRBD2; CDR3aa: CASSLVGRGGEDEQYF; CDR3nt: TGTGCCAGCAGTTTAGTCGGGCGGGGGGGTGAGGACGAGCAGTACTTC
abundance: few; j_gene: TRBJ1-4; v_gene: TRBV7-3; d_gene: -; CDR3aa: CASSVDEKLFF; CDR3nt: TGTGCCAGCAGCGTAGATGAAAAACTGTTTTTT
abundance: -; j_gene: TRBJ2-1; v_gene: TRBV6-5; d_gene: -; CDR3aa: CASSYSGNSGYNEQFF; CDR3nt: TGTGCCAGCAGTTACTCGGGGAATAGCGGCTACAATGAGCAGTTCTTC
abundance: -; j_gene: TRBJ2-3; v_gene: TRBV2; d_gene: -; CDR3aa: CASSEGWQDTQYF; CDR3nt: TGTGCCAGCAGCGAAGGTTGGCAAGATACGCAGTATTTT
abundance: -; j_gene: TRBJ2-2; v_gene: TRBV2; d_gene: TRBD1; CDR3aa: CASSEEGQIGGELFF; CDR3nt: TGTGCCAGCAGCGAAGAGGGACAGATCGGCGGGGAGCTGTTTTTT
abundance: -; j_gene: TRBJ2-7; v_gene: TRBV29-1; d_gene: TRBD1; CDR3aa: CSVAVGQGAEEQYF; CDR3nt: TGCAGCGTTGCGGTTGGACAGGGGGCGGAAGAGCAGTACTTC
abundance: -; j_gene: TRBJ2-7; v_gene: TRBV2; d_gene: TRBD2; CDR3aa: CASRPTSGRSYEQYF; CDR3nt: TGTGCCAGCAGACCTACTAGCGGGCGCTCCTACGAGCAGTACTTC
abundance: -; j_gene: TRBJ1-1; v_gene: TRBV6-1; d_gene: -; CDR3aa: CASSEFSTNTEAFF; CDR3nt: TGTGCCAGCAGTGAGTTCAGTACGAACACTGAAGCTTTCTTT
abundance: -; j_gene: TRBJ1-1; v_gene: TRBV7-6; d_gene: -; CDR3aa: CASSLAEGLNTEAFF; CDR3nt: TGTGCCAGCAGCTTAGCGGAGGGGCTGAACACTGAAGCTTTCTTC
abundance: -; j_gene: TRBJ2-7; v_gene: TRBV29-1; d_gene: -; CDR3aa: CSVEGAGGVYEQYF; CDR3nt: TGCAGCGTTGAAGGGGCCGGGGGTGTGTACGAGCAGTACTTC
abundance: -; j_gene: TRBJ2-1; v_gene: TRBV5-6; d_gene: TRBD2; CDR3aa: CASSLGPARDYNNEQFF; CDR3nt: TGTGCCAGCAGCTTGGGGCCCGCCCGGGACTACAACAATGAGCAGTTCTTC
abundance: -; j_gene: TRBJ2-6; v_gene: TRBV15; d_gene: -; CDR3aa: CATSQGSGANVLTF; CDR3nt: TGTGCCACCAGTCAGGGATCTGGGGCCAACGTCCTGACTTTC
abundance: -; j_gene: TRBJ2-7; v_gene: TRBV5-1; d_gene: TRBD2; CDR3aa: CASSLGSGRAGWNEQYF; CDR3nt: TGCGCCAGCAGCTTGGGTAGCGGGAGGGCCGGCTGGAACGAGCAGTACTTC
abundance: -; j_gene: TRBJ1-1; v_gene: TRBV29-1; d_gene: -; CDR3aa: CSATGGGLIGPEAFF; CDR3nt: TGCAGCGCTACCGGGGGGGGCCTTATAGGGCCTGAAGCTTTCTTT
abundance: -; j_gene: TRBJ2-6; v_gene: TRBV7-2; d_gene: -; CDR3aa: CASSLRQPLPAGANVLTF; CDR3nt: TGTGCCAGCAGCCTCAGACAGCCTCTCCCCGCTGGGGCCAACGTCCTGACTTTC
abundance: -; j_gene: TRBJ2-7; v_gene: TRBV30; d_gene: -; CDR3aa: CAWSGQYEQYF; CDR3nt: TGTGCCTGGAGTGGTCAATACGAGCAGTACTTC
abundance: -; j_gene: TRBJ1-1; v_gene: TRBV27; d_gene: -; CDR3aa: CASSLRIHLNTEAFF; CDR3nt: TGTGCCAGCAGTTTGAGAATTCACCTGAACACTGAAGCTTTCTTT
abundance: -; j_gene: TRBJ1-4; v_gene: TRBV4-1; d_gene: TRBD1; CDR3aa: CASSQLPGQGMTNEKLFF; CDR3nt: TGCGCCAGCAGCCAACTTCCGGGACAGGGGATGACTAATGAAAAACTGTTTTTT
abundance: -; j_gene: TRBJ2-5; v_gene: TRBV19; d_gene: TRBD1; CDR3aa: CASSHRTGGVETQYF; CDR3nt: TGTGCCAGTAGTCACCGGACAGGGGGCGTGGAGACCCAGTACTTC
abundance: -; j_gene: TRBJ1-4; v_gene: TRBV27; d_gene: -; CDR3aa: CASSLNQRDEKLFF; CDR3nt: TGTGCCAGCAGTTTAAATCAGAGGGATGAAAAACTGTTTTTT
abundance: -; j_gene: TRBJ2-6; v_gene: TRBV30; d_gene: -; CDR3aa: CAWSVLGAGGANVLTF; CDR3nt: TGTGCCTGGAGTGTACTGGGGGCTGGCGGGGCCAACGTCCTGACTTTC
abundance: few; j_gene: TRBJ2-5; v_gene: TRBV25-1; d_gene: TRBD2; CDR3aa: CASSEYTGLAQETQYF; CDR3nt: TGTGCCAGCAGTGAATATACGGGACTAGCCCAAGAGACCCAGTACTTC
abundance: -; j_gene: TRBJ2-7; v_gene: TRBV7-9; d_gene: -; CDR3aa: CSSSSEYEQYF; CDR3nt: TGTTCCAGCAGCTCCGAGTACGAGCAGTACTTC
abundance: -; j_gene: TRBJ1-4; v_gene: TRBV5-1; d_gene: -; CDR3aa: CASSLGPAGSFNEKLFF; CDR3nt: TGCGCCAGCAGCTTGGGGCCAGCGGGGTCCTTTAATGAAAAACTGTTTTTT
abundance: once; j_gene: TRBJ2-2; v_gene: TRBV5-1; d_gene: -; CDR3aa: CASSLTGGLSGTTNTGELFF; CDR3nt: TGCGCCAGCAGCTTGACAGGGGGCCTTAGCGGGACTACGAACACCGGGGAGCTGTTTTTT
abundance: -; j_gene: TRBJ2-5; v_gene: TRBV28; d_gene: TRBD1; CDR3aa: CASSPVGAQGALKTQYF; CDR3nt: TGTGCCAGCAGTCCCGTAGGAGCACAGGGGGCTCTGAAGACCCAGTACTTC
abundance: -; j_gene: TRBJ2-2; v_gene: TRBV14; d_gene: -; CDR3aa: CASSQSNMVGGELFF; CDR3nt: TGTGCCAGCAGCCAAAGTAATATGGTCGGCGGGGAGCTGTTTTTT
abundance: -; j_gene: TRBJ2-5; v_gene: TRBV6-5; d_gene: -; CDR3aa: CASSLGVAEGETQYF; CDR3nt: TGTGCCAGCAGTCTTGGTGTTGCGGAGGGAGAGACCCAGTACTTC
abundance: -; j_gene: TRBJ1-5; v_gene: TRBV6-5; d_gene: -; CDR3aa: CASSYQSNQPQHF; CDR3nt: TGTGCCAGCAGTTACCAGAGCAATCAGCCCCAGCATTTT
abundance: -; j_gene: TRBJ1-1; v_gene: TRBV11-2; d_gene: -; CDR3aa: CASSLVLTENTEAFF; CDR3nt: TGTGCCAGCAGCTTAGTACTGACAGAGAACACTGAAGCTTTCTTT
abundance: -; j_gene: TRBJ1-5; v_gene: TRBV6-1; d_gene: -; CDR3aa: CASKSLGDQPQHF; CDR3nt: TGTGCCAGCAAAAGTCTAGGCGATCAGCCCCAGCATTTT
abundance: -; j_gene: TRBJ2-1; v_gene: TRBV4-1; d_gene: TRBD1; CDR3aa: CASSQLTGTGHHNEQFF; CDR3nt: TGCGCCAGCAGCCAACTGACCGGGACAGGGCACCACAATGAGCAGTTCTTC
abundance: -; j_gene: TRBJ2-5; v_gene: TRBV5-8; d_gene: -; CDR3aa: CASSYWTDRETQYF; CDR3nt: TGTGCCAGCAGCTACTGGACAGATCGAGAGACCCAGTACTTC
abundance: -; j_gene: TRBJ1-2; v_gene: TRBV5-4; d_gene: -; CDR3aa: CASSLDREGYTF; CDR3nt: TGTGCCAGCAGCTTGGACAGGGAAGGCTACACCTTC
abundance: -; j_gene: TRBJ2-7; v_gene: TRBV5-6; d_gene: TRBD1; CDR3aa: CASSSGGGQGFFRYEQYF; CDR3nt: TGTGCCAGCAGCTCCGGGGGAGGACAGGGGTTTTTTCGCTACGAGCAGTACTTC
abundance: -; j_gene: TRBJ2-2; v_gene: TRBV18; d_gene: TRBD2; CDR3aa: CASSPPARRFLADTGELFF; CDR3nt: TGTGCCAGCTCACCACCCGCTCGAAGGTTTCTAGCGGACACCGGGGAGCTGTTTTTT
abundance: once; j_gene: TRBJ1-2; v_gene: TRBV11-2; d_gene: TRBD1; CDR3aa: CASSLTPGGRGNYGYTF; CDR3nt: TGTGCCAGCAGCTTAACGCCAGGGGGTAGGGGTAACTATGGCTACACCTTC